This passage covers 25 T cell receptor beta chains from one sample sequenced in a study of blood T cell repertoires in COVID-19. TCRdb's table, derived via immunoSEQ multiplex PCR, lists solely in-frame clones and lacks some. The table records about 200,000 clones, 84% of them present only once. The specimen sequenced was peripheral blood. These receptors were collected from a woman between 45 and 65 years old with active or convalescent COVID-19.

CDR3 residues: CASSFGGQGLSNEQFF. In nucleotides, the CDR3 is TGTGCCAGCAGCTTTGGGGGACAGGGTTTGAGCAATGAGCAGTTCTTC. V is TRBV7-3 and J is TRBJ2-1; 9 bases are shared with TRBD1. Germline V CDR1 and CDR2: SGHTA, FQGTGA. This CDR3 has 16 residues. Germline trimming cut 3 bases from V and 6 bases from J; bases unmatched to any gene: 9.

The rearrangement joins TRBV19 to TRBJ2-1; 8 bases line up with TRBD1. J was trimmed by 6 bases and V by 6 bases; bases with no gene match: 4. This CDR3 comprises 13 residues. CDR1 and CDR2 (germline): LNHDA, SQIVND (reference sequence). CDR3 protein: CASRGTGPNEQFF. The CDR3 DNA reads as TGTGCCAGTAGGGGGACAGGACCCAATGAGCAGTTCTTC.

The chain links TRBV24-1 to TRBJ1-1; TRBD1 is a possible D gene (5 bases). Per germline, CDR1 KGHDR and CDR2 SFDVKD. This CDR3 has 14 residues. Deletions cut 5 bases from V and 0 bases from J, with 9 bases between. This CDR3 is CATSGPGVNTEAFF. The CDR3 DNA reads as TGTGCCACCAGTGGGCCGGGGGTGAACACTGAAGCTTTCTTT.

The chain combines TRBV7-2 with TRBJ2-4; 8 nucleotides match TRBD1. The CDR3 sequence is 15 residues long. Trimming removed 5 bases from V and 6 bases from J; junction bases left unmatched: 9. From germline, CDR1 is SGHTA and CDR2 FQGNSA. CDR3 region: CASSDSRGPRNIQYF. The CDR3 DNA is TGTGCCAGCAGCGATTCCAGGGGGCCTCGAAACATTCAGTACTTC.

The chain links TRBV30 to TRBJ1-1; D is unclear. Germline values: CDR1 GTSNPN, CDR2 SVGIG (reference sequence). The CDR3 runs 14 residues. V lost 4 bases, J lost 0 bases, and 12 bases lay in between. CDR3 sequence: CAWNVGMLNTEAFF. In nucleotides, the CDR3 is TGTGCCTGGAATGTCGGTATGTTGAACACTGAAGCTTTCTTT.

The chain uses TRBV28 and TRBJ1-2; 9 nucleotides align to TRBD1. The CDR3 is 15 residues long. In germline, CDR1 is MDHEN, CDR2 SYDVKM. After removal of 6 bases from V and 3 bases from J, the junction contained 8 bases not matched to a gene. In DNA, the CDR3 is TGTGCCAGCAGCCGCCCCGGGACAGGGTACTATGGCTACACCTTC. This codes for CASSRPGTGYYGYTF.

The chain employs TRBV28 and TRBJ2-7; 8 nucleotides line up with TRBD1. The V and J ends lost 2 bases and 5 bases, in that order; junction bases with no gene match: 8. CDR1 is MDHEN and CDR2 is SYDVKM in the germline V gene. This CDR3 has 15 amino acids. DNA for the CDR3: TGTGCCAGCAGTTTAGCACAGGGGGTCCGGAACGAGCAGTACGTC. Protein sequence: CASSLAQGVRNEQYV.

The chain uses TRBV4-1 and TRBJ2-1; D remains unclear. The germline gives CDR1 MGHRA, CDR2 YSYEKL. The CDR3 runs 13 residues. The germline V and J ends were trimmed by 2 bases and 4 bases, with 6 bases remaining between them. The CDR3 loop reads CASSQRLYNEQFF. CDR3 bases: TGCGCCAGCAGCCAACGACTGTACAATGAGCAGTTCTTC.

The rearrangement links TRBV20-1 to TRBJ2-7, with 10 positions matching TRBD2. Germline V gene lookup returns CDR1 DFQATT and CDR2 SNEGSKA (reference sequence). This CDR3 is built from 15 residues. The V gene end was trimmed by 3 bases and the J gene end by 6 bases; junction bases not matched to a gene: 11. CDR3 in DNA: TGCAGTGCTAGTCCGGCTAGCGGGAGCTTTGCCGAGCAGTACTTC. Its translation: CSASPASGSFAEQYF.

This chain uses TRBV6-5 with TRBJ2-3; TRBD2 is a possible D gene (6 bases). Between the trimmed V and J ends, which lost 6 bases and 0 bases, there was a span of 10 bases. The CDR3 is 14 residues long. From germline, CDR1 is MNHEY and CDR2 SVGAGI. The CDR3 spells CASSTSPSTDTQYF. The CDR3 nucleotides are TGTGCCAGCAGCACTAGCCCTAGCACAGATACGCAGTATTTT.

This sequence joins TRBV19 and TRBJ1-2, with unresolved D. Trimming removed 3 bases from V and 7 bases from J, with 9 bases in between. Germline V gives CDR1 LNHDA, CDR2 SQIVND (reference sequence). CDR3 size: 12 residues. CDR3 residues: CASSMSPTGYTF. DNA of the CDR3: TGTGCCAGTAGTATGAGCCCTACTGGCTACACCTTC.

The chain employs TRBV6-5 and TRBJ2-3, with TRBD2 identical over 7 bases. Germline CDR1 and CDR2: MNHEY and SVGAGI. The trim removed 6 bases at V and 2 bases at J, leaving 8 bases unmatched. This CDR3 contains 15 residues. CDR3 bases: TGTGCCAGCAGCGCCGGGGCGGGGGACACAGATACGCAGTATTTT. Translation gives CASSAGAGDTDTQYF.

This clone occurred many times. The rearrangement links TRBV10-1 to TRBJ2-1; TRBD2 agrees at 13 bases. The CDR3 has 18 residues. V trimming: 9 bases; J trimming: 9 bases; junction bases outside the gene matches: 20. CDR1 is WNHNN, CDR2 SYGVQD, per germline (reference sequence). The CDR3 sequence is CARILAGGAATNGGEQFF. CDR3 DNA: TGCGCCAGGATACTAGCGGGAGGGGCTGCGACTAATGGGGGTGAGCAGTTCTTC.

The chain links TRBV5-1 to TRBJ2-7, with 7 bases lining up with TRBD1. CDR1 and CDR2 (germline): SGHRS, YFSETQ. The ends lost 0 bases at V and 2 bases at J; junction bases unmatched: 5. The CDR3 has 15 amino acids. The CDR3 spells CASSLGWGQTYEQYF. DNA for the CDR3: TGCGCCAGCAGCTTGGGTTGGGGACAGACCTACGAGCAGTACTTC.

The chain uses TRBV19 and TRBJ1-2, with D possibly matching TRBD1 (6 bases). V shed 2 bases and J shed 7 bases, with 23 bases lying between them. This CDR3 is built from 17 residues. Germline CDR1 and CDR2: LNHDA and SQIVND (reference sequence). The CDR3 DNA follows: TGTGCCAGTAGTATAAGGGCGGGGGGCGCTAATGAGGGTGGCTACACCTTC. The encoded protein is CASSIRAGGANEGGYTF. Full variable domain (outside the CDR3, taken from reference TRBV19 and TRBJ1-2): DGGITQSPKYLFRKEGQNVTLSCEQNLNHDAMYWYRQDPGQGLRLIYYSQIVNDFQKGDIAEGYSVSREKKESFPLTVTSAQKNPTAFYLCASSIRAGGANEGGYTFGSGTRLTVV.

As DNA, the CDR3 is TGTGCCAGCAGTTCTTTGGGCGGGGTGTCAAATACGCAGTATTTT. Its translation is CASSSLGGVSNTQYF. The chain couples TRBV28 to TRBJ2-3; D perhaps matches TRBD2 (6 bases). Trimming cost V 4 bases and J 7 bases, with 18 bases left between them. This CDR3 region has 15 residues. Germline values: CDR1 MDHEN, CDR2 SYDVKM.

The CDR3 here is CSASPGTGGNEQFF. For the CDR3, the DNA is TGCAGTGCTAGTCCAGGGACAGGGGGCAATGAGCAGTTCTTC. The rearrangement links TRBV20-1 to TRBJ2-1, with TRBD1 identical over 11 bases. Trimming at V came to 3 bases and at J to 6 bases, leaving 4 bases not matched to a gene. The CDR3 loop spans 14 amino acids. Germline V gene sequence: CDR1 DFQATT, CDR2 SNEGSKA (reference sequence).

The DNA for the CDR3 is TGTGCCAGCAGCAAGACAGGGTCCTATGGCTACACCTTC. This codes for CASSKTGSYGYTF. The chain links TRBV5-5 to TRBJ1-2; 7 bases align to TRBD1. From germline, CDR1 is SGHKS and CDR2 YYEKEE (reference sequence). The length of the CDR3 is 13 residues. The V and J ends lost 4 bases and 4 bases, in that order; junction bases with no gene match: 4.

The rearrangement links TRBV28 to TRBJ1-1; D is perhaps TRBD1 (5 bases). The CDR3 is 14 residues long. Germline lookup yields CDR1 MDHEN and CDR2 SYDVKM. The V and J ends lost 3 bases and 2 bases respectively, with 10 bases between them. The chain's CDR3 is CASSLGGFNTEAFF. CDR3 nucleotide sequence: TGTGCCAGCAGTTTGGGGGGTTTCAACACTGAAGCTTTCTTT.

V usage is TRBV5-5 and J usage is TRBJ2-1, with 8 bases aligning to TRBD2. After removal of 2 bases from V and 5 bases from J, the junction contained 3 bases not matched to a gene. The germline gives CDR1 SGHKS, CDR2 YYEKEE (reference sequence). CDR3 length: 14 amino acids. The CDR3 DNA follows: TGTGCCAGCAGCTTTATACTAGCGGACAATGAGCAGTTCTTC. This codes for CASSFILADNEQFF.

The chain joins TRBV7-3 to TRBJ2-5, with TRBD1 identical over 7 bases. CDR3 length equals 13 residues. V shed 5 bases and J 3 bases; nucleotides not matched to a gene: 3. Germline loops: CDR1 SGHTA, CDR2 FQGTGA. CDR3 in DNA: TGTGCCAGCAGCCCGGGACAGAAAGAGACCCAGTACTTC. Its protein product is CASSPGQKETQYF.

The chain has TRBV11-2 and TRBJ2-5; TRBD1 aligns across 7 bases. The V and J ends lost 4 bases and 1 base, in that order; junction bases with no gene match: 15. Germline V gives CDR1 SGHAT, CDR2 FQNNGV. The CDR3 covers 18 residues. CDR3 sequence (DNA): TGTGCCAGCAGCTCCGCTGCCGGGACAGCCTTCCCCCAAGAGACCCAGTACTTC. It encodes CASSSAAGTAFPQETQYF.

The V call is TRBV18, the J call TRBJ2-2; tentative D call: TRBD1 (6 bases). CDR1 is KGHSH, CDR2 LQKENI, per germline. The CDR3 is 16 residues long. Trimming pared 0 bases from V and 1 base from J, leaving 9 bases between. CDR3 sequence: CASSPPSGENTGELFF. CDR3 coding DNA: TGTGCCAGCTCACCACCCTCAGGGGAGAACACCGGGGAGCTGTTTTTT.

The chain combines TRBV4-2 with TRBJ2-3, with 13 bases lining up with TRBD2. Germline V gives CDR1 LGHNA, CDR2 YNFKEQ. The CDR3 spans 19 residues. Losses at the gene ends were 4 bases for V and 0 bases for J; bases not matched to a gene: 10. The CDR3 sequence: CASSRRTGLAGYSTDTQYF. In DNA form, the CDR3 reads TGTGCCAGCAGCCGCCGAACGGGACTAGCGGGATATAGCACAGATACGCAGTATTTT.

This rearrangement joins TRBV11-2 to TRBJ1-6, with 9 bases matching TRBD1. Germline loops: CDR1 SGHAT, CDR2 FQNNGV. The V segment lost 6 bases and the J segment 10 bases; nucleotides outside the gene matches: 13. The CDR3 is made up of 16 amino acids. CDR3 amino acids: CASSSPGTGRRSPLHF. CDR3 nucleotide sequence: TGTGCCAGCAGTTCCCCCGGGACAGGGAGGAGGTCACCCCTCCACTTT.